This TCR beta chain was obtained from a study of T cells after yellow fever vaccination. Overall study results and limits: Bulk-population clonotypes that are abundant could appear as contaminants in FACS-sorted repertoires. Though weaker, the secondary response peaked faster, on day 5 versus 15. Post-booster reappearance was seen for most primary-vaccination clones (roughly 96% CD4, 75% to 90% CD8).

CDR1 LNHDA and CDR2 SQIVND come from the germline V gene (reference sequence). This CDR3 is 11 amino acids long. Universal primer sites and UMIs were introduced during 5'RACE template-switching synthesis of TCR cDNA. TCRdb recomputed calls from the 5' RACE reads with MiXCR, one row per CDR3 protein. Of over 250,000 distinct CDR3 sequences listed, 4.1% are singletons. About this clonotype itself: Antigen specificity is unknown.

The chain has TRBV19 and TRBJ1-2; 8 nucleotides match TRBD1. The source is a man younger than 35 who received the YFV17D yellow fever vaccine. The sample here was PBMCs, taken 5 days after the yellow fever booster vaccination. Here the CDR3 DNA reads TGTGCGACAGGGGTCAACTATGGCTACACCTTC. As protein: CATGVNYGYTF. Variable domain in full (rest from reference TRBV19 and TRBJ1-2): DGGITQSPKYLFRKEGQNVTLSCEQNLNHDAMYWYRQDPGQGLRLIYYSQIVNDFQKGDIAEGYSVSREKKESFPLTVTSAQKNPTAFYLCATGVNYGYTFGSGTRLTVV.